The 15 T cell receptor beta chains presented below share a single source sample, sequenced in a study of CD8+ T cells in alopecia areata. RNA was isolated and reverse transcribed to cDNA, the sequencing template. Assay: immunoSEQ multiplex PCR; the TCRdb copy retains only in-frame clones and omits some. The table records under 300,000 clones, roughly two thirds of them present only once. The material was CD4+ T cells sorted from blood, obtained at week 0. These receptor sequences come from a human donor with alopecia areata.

In nucleotides, the CDR3 is TGTGCCAGCAGTTACGCACCCTTGGGGGACACTGAAGCTTTCTTT. Translating gives CASSYAPLGDTEAFF. The chain has TRBV6-5 and TRBJ1-1, with D perhaps matching TRBD1 (5 bases). In germline, CDR1 is MNHEY, CDR2 SVGAGI. V was shortened by 2 bases and J by 3 bases, with 13 bases between the two germline ends. This CDR3 is built from 15 residues.

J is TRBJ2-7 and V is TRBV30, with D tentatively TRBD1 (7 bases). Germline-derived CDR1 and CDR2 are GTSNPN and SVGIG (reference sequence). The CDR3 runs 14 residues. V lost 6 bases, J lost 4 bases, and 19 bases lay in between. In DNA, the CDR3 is TGTGCCTGCAGGGGAGGACAGGAGGATTACGAGCAGTACTTC. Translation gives CACRGGQEDYEQYF.

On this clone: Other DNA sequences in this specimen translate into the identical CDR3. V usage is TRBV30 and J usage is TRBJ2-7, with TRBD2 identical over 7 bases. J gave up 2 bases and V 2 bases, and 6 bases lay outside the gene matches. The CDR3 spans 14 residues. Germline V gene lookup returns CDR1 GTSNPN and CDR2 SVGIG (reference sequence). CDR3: CAWSPGGVAYEQYF. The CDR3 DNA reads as TGTGCCTGGAGTCCTGGGGGGGTCGCCTACGAGCAGTACTTC.

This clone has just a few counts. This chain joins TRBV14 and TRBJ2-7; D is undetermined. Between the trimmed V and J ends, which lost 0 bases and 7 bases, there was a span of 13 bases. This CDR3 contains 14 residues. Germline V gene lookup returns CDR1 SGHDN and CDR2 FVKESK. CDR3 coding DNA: TGTGCCAGCAGCCAAGATCCCGGCCCCTTTGAGCAGTACTTC. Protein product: CASSQDPGPFEQYF.

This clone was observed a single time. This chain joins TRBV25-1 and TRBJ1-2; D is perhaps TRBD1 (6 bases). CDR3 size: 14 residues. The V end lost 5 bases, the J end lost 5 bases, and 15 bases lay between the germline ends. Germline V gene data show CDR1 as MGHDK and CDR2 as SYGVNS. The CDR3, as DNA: TGTGCCAGCAGTTATGACACAGGGTATTATGGCTACACCTTC. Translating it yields CASSYDTGYYGYTF.

The DNA for the CDR3 is TGTGCCAGCAGTAGACAGGGGCATCAGCCCCAGCATTTT. As protein: CASSRQGHQPQHF. The gene calls are TRBV6-5 and TRBJ1-5, with TRBD1 matching over 8 bases. CDR3 length equals 13 residues. V shed 5 bases, J shed 5 bases, and the junction held 2 bases outside the gene matches. Per the germline V gene, CDR1 is MNHEY and CDR2 is SVGAGI.

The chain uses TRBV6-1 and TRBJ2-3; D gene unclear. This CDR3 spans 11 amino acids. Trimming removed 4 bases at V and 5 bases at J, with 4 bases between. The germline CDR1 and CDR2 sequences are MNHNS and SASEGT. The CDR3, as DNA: TGTGCCAGCAGTGCGGTAGATACGCAGTATTTT. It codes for CASSAVDTQYF.

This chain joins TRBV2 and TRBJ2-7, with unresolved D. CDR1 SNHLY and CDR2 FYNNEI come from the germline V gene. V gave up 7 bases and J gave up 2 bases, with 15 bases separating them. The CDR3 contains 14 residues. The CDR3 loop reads CASMGRRSTYEQYF. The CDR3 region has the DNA TGTGCCAGCATGGGCAGGCGGTCCACCTACGAGCAGTACTTC.

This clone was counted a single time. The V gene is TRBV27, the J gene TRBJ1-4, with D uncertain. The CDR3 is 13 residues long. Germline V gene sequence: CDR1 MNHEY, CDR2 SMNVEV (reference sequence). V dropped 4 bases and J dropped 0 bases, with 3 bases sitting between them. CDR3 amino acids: CASSYTTNEKLFF. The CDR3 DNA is TGTGCCAGCAGTTACACAACTAATGAAAAACTGTTTTTT.

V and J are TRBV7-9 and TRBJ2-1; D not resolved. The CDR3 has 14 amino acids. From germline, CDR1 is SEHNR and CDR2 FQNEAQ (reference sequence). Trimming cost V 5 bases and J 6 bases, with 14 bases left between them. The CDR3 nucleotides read TGTGCCAGCAGCCTCGGGCAGGCCACCAATGAGCAGTTCTTC. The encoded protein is CASSLGQATNEQFF.

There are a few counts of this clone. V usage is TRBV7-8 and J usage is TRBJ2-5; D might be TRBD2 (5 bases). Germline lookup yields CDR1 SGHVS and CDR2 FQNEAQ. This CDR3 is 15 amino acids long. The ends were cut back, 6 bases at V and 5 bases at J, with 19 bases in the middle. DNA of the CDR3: TGTGCCAGCAGATCGCTCATGCCCTCGGGGGAGACCCAGTACTTC. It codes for CASRSLMPSGETQYF.

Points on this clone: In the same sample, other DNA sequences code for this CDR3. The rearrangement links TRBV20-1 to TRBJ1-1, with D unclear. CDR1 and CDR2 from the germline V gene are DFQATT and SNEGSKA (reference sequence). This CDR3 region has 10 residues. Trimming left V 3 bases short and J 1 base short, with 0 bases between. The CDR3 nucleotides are TGCAGTGCTAGGAACACTGAAGCTTTCTTT. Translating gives CSARNTEAFF.

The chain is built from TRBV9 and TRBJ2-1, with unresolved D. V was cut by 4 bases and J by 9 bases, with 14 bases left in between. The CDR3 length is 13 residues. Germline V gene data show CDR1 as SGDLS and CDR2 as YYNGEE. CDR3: CASSTYSRPEQFF. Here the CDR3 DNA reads TGTGCCAGCAGCACCTATAGCCGTCCTGAGCAGTTCTTC.

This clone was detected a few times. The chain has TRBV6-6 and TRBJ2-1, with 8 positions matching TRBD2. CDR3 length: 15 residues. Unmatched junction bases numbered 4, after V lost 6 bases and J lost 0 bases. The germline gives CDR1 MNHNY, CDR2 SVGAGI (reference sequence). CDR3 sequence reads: CASRTSGGSYNEQFF. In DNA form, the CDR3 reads TGTGCCAGCAGGACGAGCGGGGGCTCCTACAATGAGCAGTTCTTC.

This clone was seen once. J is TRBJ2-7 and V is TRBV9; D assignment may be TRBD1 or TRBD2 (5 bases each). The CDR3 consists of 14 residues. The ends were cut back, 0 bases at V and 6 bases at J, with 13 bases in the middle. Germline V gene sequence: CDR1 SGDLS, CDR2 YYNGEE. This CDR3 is CASSVDAFGAEQYF. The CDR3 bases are TGTGCCAGCAGCGTAGATGCATTCGGGGCCGAGCAGTACTTC.